In this sample, the clone carrying this TCR beta chain turned up a few times. This specimen comes from a study of sequential checkpoint blockade in melanoma. Background on the study: Patients were randomized 1:1 to nivolumab-then-ipilimumab or ipilimumab-then-nivolumab first-line. Maintenance nivolumab came after either treatment sequence.

Stated treatment: randomized to nivolumab then ipilimumab (arm A) or the reverse (arm B). None of the patients previously received DNA-damaging chemotherapy. From thawed PBMCs, live CD3+CD8+ cells negative for CD19 and CD56 were sorted. The CDR3 runs 15 residues. Between the trimmed V and J ends, which lost 5 bases and 0 bases, there was a span of 11 bases. Germline V gene lookup returns CDR1 SGHNT and CDR2 YYREEE (reference sequence). This table comes from immunoSEQ multiplex PCR, and its TCRdb copy is limited to in-frame clones, with some not included. The profile shows under 13,000 clones, approximately 71% of them singletons.

The V gene is TRBV5-4, the J gene TRBJ2-2; D might be TRBD2 (5 bases). Sequences were derived from CD8+ T cells sorted from blood (inferred from file names), sampled from a patient given nivolumab and ipilimumab in sequence. This TCR came from a human donor with melanoma. The CDR3, as DNA: TGTGCCAGCAGGCGCCGGACTGCGAACACCGGGGAGCTGTTTTTT. Translation gives CASRRRTANTGELFF. The full variable domain, rest sourced from reference TRBV5-4 and TRBJ2-2, is ETGVTQSPTHLIKTRGQQVTLRCSSQSGHNTVSWYQQALGQGPQFIFQYYREEENGRGNFPPRFSGLQFPNYSSELNVNALELDDSALYLCASRRRTANTGELFFGEGSRLTVL.